The 28 T cell receptor beta chains below come from one sample, sequenced in a study of lymphopenia after photon versus proton radiotherapy (dated by TCRdb to the late 2010s). The method behind the library was the immunoSEQ multiplex PCR assay. TCRdb provides this immuneACCESS table in a form limited to in-frame rearrangements. Some clones are lacking; in checked studies, under half of them reflect an unresolved V gene, and why the rest are absent is not known. The sample table records around 26,000 clones; around 80% of these occur just once. Clones ranked in the top ten supply 31% of the sample. Here the sequenced sample was peripheral blood, taken from a patient treated with photon-based radiotherapy. These receptors all stem from a man in his fifties or sixties with gastric cancer.

A few counts support this clone. The chain recombines TRBV7-6 with TRBJ2-3, with 13 bases lining up with TRBD2. The length of the CDR3 is 16 residues. The ends lost 5 bases at V and 9 bases at J; junction bases unmatched: 11. Germline CDR1 reads SGHVS; CDR2 reads FNYEAQ. The CDR3: CASSAFSGTSGVTQYF. The CDR3 coding sequence is TGTGCCAGCAGCGCTTTCTCCGGGACTAGCGGGGTGACGCAGTATTTT.

The V gene is TRBV30, the J gene TRBJ1-1; D is unclear. The germline V gene has CDR1 GTSNPN and CDR2 SVGIG (reference sequence). The CDR3 consists of 12 residues. The ends were cut back, 1 base at V and 3 bases at J, with 6 bases in the middle. The CDR3 loop reads CAWSDSYTEAFF. The CDR3 DNA reads TGTGCCTGGAGTGACAGTTACACTGAAGCTTTCTTT.

V is TRBV4-3 and J is TRBJ2-1, with TRBD2 as a possible D gene (6 bases). V shed 1 base and J shed 4 bases, with 14 bases lying between them. CDR3 length: 16 residues. The germline V gene has CDR1 LGHNA and CDR2 YSLEER. This chain's CDR3 is CASSQGAPGAYNEQFF. Here the CDR3 DNA reads TGCGCCAGCAGCCAAGGGGCCCCGGGAGCGTACAATGAGCAGTTCTTC.

This clone was picked up a small number of times. The CDR3 nucleotides are TGTGCCAGCAGGGAGGGACAGGGAGATTCACCCCTCCACTTT. Protein: CASREGQGDSPLHF. The chain combines TRBV7-3 with TRBJ1-6; 9 nucleotides agree with TRBD1. The ends lost 6 bases at V and 8 bases at J; junction bases unmatched: 5. CDR1 and CDR2 from the germline V gene are SGHTA and FQGTGA. This CDR3 spans 14 amino acids.

This clone turned up a few times. At one end the junction does not follow the germline gene, possibly because of a read error. The CDR3 spells CASSHGQNTEAFF. CDR3 DNA sequence: TGCGCCAGCAGCCACGGACAAAACACTGAAGCTTTCTTT. The rearrangement links TRBV5-4 to TRBJ1-1; a possible D gene is TRBD1 (5 bases). Germline CDR1 SGHNT, CDR2 YYREEE (reference sequence). CDR3 length equals 13 residues. The full variable domain, rest sourced from reference TRBV5-4 and TRBJ1-1, is ETGVTQSPTHLIKTRGQQVTLRCSSQSGHNTVSWYQQALGQGPQFIFQYYREEENGRGNFPPRFSGLQFPNYSSELNVNALELDDSALYLCASSHGQNTEAFFGQGTRLTVV.

The chain uses TRBV5-6 and TRBJ1-4, with D possibly being TRBD1 (6 bases). V was cut by 3 bases and J by 10 bases, with 16 bases left in between. Germline V CDR1 and CDR2: SGHDT, YYEEEE. This CDR3 is 14 amino acids long. CDR3 sequence reads: CASSSGLGGGKLFF. As DNA, the CDR3 is TGTGCCAGCAGCTCCGGCCTCGGGGGCGGAAAACTGTTTTTT.

The chain joins TRBV5-1 to TRBJ2-7, with 8 bases fitting TRBD1. Germline V gene data show CDR1 as SGHRS and CDR2 as YFSETQ. This CDR3 contains 14 residues. Trimming removed 4 bases from V and 2 bases from J; junction bases left unmatched: 5. As DNA, the CDR3 is TGCGCCAGCAGCAATGGACAGGGCGCCTACGAGCAGTACTTC. This encodes CASSNGQGAYEQYF.

This clone is a singleton in its sample. This rearrangement joins TRBV7-8 to TRBJ2-7; D is perhaps TRBD1 (6 bases). Looked up from germline, CDR1 is SGHVS and CDR2 is FQNEAQ. Trimming shortened V by 5 bases and J by 5 bases, and 13 bases separated the two germline ends. This CDR3 has 13 residues. CDR3 region: CASSADRLNEQYF. The CDR3 nucleotides read TGTGCCAGCAGCGCCGACAGGCTCAACGAGCAGTACTTC.

This clone was recorded a few times. The chain combines TRBV6-4 with TRBJ1-2, with D uncertain. Deletions cut 3 bases from V and 7 bases from J, with 12 bases between. CDR3 size: 13 residues. Germline CDR1 MRHNA, CDR2 SNTAGT. CDR3 nucleotides: TGTGCCAGCAGTGAGGTCCCTCTTGGTGGCTACACCTTC. The encoded protein is CASSEVPLGGYTF.

The chain couples TRBV5-1 to TRBJ2-5, with 7 bases fitting TRBD1. After removal of 4 bases from V and 9 bases from J, the junction contained 15 bases not matched to a gene. This CDR3 is built from 15 residues. Per germline, CDR1 SGHRS and CDR2 YFSETQ. CDR3 sequence reads: CASSPRQGSLMAQYF. In DNA form, the CDR3 reads TGCGCCAGCAGCCCCCGACAGGGTTCCCTTATGGCCCAGTACTTC.

Only a few counts were recorded for this clone. The chain employs TRBV5-6 and TRBJ2-7, with 8 bases aligning to TRBD1. J gave up 1 base and V 0 bases, and 6 bases lay outside the gene matches. Germline assignment: CDR1 SGHDT and CDR2 YYEEEE. This CDR3 spans 16 amino acids. The CDR3 bases are TGTGCCAGCAGCTTGGGTTTGGACAGGGCGTCCTACGAGCAGTACGTC. Translation: CASSLGLDRASYEQYV.

The genes are TRBV30 and TRBJ1-5, with D hard to call. Germline loops: CDR1 GTSNPN, CDR2 SVGIG (reference sequence). Trimming left V 4 bases short and J 0 bases short, with 10 bases between. This CDR3 region has 14 residues. The CDR3 DNA sequence: TGTGCCTGGAATTTCCCGAATAGCAATCAGCCCCAGCATTTT. Translating gives CAWNFPNSNQPQHF.

J is TRBJ1-2 and V is TRBV5-1; D gene unclear. Germline loops: CDR1 SGHRS, CDR2 YFSETQ. This CDR3 has 14 amino acids. V was cut by 0 bases and J by 7 bases, with 13 bases left in between. The CDR3, as DNA: TGCGCCAGCAGCTTGGTGCGACAATCGTCTGGCTACACCTTC. Translation gives CASSLVRQSSGYTF.

The chain employs TRBV15 and TRBJ1-1, with D possibly matching TRBD1 (6 bases). V was clipped by 0 bases and J by 8 bases, with 13 bases between them. CDR1 is LNHNV, CDR2 YYDKDF, per germline (reference sequence). The CDR3 sequence is 14 residues long. The CDR3 loop reads CATSRDTDRPEAFF. The CDR3 bases are TGTGCCACCAGCAGAGACACAGACAGGCCGGAAGCTTTCTTT.

The chain employs TRBV5-1 and TRBJ1-3, with D maybe TRBD1 (6 bases). In germline, CDR1 is SGHRS, CDR2 YFSETQ. CDR3 length equals 14 residues. Trimming left V 4 bases short and J 4 bases short, with 12 bases between. CDR3 region: CASSPQGTGNTIYF. The CDR3 bases are TGCGCCAGCAGCCCACAGGGTACGGGAAACACCATATATTTT.

The gene calls are TRBV11-2 and TRBJ1-3; D perhaps matches TRBD1 (5 bases). The CDR3 length is 16 residues. Germline-derived CDR1 and CDR2 are SGHAT and FQNNGV. V was trimmed by 1 base and J by 0 bases, leaving 10 bases between them. Written as DNA, the CDR3 is TGTGCCAGCAGCTTAGTCGGGGCAGCCTCTGGAAACACCATATATTTT. It codes for CASSLVGAASGNTIYF.

Of note for this clone: The junction does not match germline at one end; this may be a read error. This chain joins TRBV10-1 and TRBJ2-3, with D possibly matching TRBD1 (6 bases). The V gene's germline CDR1 is WNHNN and CDR2 SYGVQD (reference sequence). The CDR3 runs 15 residues. This chain's CDR3 is CASSDPRTGTDTQYF. The CDR3 nucleotides are TGCGCCAGTAGTGATCCCCGGACAGGCACAGATACGCAGTATTTT.

This clone occurred a few times. The CDR3 nucleotides read TGTGCCAGCGGGGGACAGTATGGTGAAGCTTTCTTT. Translating it yields CASGGQYGEAFF. This chain uses TRBV7-3 with TRBJ1-1; 7 nucleotides match TRBD1. Germline values: CDR1 SGHTA, CDR2 FQGTGA. The CDR3 contains 12 residues. Unmatched junction bases numbered 7, after V lost 8 bases and J lost 7 bases.

This chain links TRBV19 with TRBJ1-1; tentatively, D is TRBD1 (5 bases). The V end lost 8 bases, the J end lost 9 bases, and 13 bases lay between the germline ends. In germline, CDR1 is LNHDA, CDR2 SQIVND (reference sequence). There are 11 residues in the CDR3. CDR3: CASLRGVKAFF. CDR3 nucleotides: TGTGCCAGTCTCCGGGGGGTTAAAGCTTTCTTT.

This clone has only a few counts. CDR3 residues: CASRQSSPLHF. The DNA for the CDR3 is TGTGCCAGCAGACAGAGTTCACCCCTCCACTTT. The chain carries TRBV6-6 and TRBJ1-6; D ambiguous. The length of the CDR3 is 11 residues. V gave up 6 bases and J gave up 9 bases, with 6 bases separating them. CDR1 and CDR2 (germline): MNHNY, SVGAGI (reference sequence).

The genes are TRBV27 and TRBJ2-2; D perhaps matches TRBD2 (6 bases). The V gene lost 6 bases and the J gene lost 6 bases, with 20 bases spanning the gap. This CDR3 is built from 16 residues. Per the germline V gene, CDR1 is MNHEY and CDR2 is SMNVEV (reference sequence). The CDR3 coding sequence is TGTGCCAGCAGCCAACTTGTTCTAGCGCCCGCCGGGGAGCTGTTTTTT. Translation: CASSQLVLAPAGELFF.

The chain employs TRBV7-8 and TRBJ2-6; D gene uncertain. V was trimmed by 1 base and J by 4 bases, leaving 8 bases between them. The CDR3 consists of 15 residues. Germline assignment: CDR1 SGHVS and CDR2 FQNEAQ. The CDR3 spells CASSLDLLGANVLTF. The CDR3 DNA follows: TGTGCCAGCAGCTTAGATCTATTGGGGGCCAACGTCCTGACTTTC.

The chain employs TRBV4-1 and TRBJ2-5; maybe TRBD2 (7 bases). The CDR3 has 15 amino acids. Germline lookup yields CDR1 MGHRA and CDR2 YSYEKL. The V and J ends lost 0 bases and 5 bases respectively, with 13 bases between them. CDR3 DNA: TGCGCCAGCAGCCAAGATGTGGGGGGGCTGGAGACCCAGTACTTC. Amino acid sequence: CASSQDVGGLETQYF.

J is TRBJ1-2 and V is TRBV11-2; perhaps TRBD1 as D (5 bases). V shed 6 bases and J shed 4 bases, with 12 bases lying between them. The CDR3 runs to 13 residues. CDR1 is SGHAT, CDR2 FQNNGV, per germline. The CDR3 nucleotides read TGTGCCAGCAGTCGGGACGGACTCTATGGCTACACCTTC. It specifies CASSRDGLYGYTF. Full variable domain (missing parts from reference TRBV11-2 and TRBJ1-2): EAGVAQSPRYKIIEKRQSVAFWCNPISGHATLYWYQQILGQGPKLLIQFQNNGVVDDSQLPKDRFSAERLKGVDSTLKIQPAKLEDSAVYLCASSRDGLYGYTFGSGTRLTVV.

By sample fraction, this clone is large. The V call is TRBV10-3, the J call TRBJ2-3, with no clear D. Trimming stripped 10 bases from V and 0 bases from J, with 8 bases between. Per germline, CDR1 ENHRY and CDR2 SYGVKD. This CDR3 spans 12 amino acids. The CDR3 region is CATASSTDTQYF. CDR3 nucleotide sequence: TGTGCCACAGCATCTAGCACAGATACGCAGTATTTT.

This clone was counted between two and nine times. J is TRBJ1-6 and V is TRBV7-8; perhaps TRBD1 as D (5 bases). V lost 3 bases and J lost 14, with 14 bases in between. The CDR3 length is 13 residues. CDR1 is SGHVS, CDR2 FQNEAQ, per germline. This chain's CDR3 is CASSLGTDVALHF. As DNA, the CDR3 is TGTGCCAGCAGCTTGGGGACGGACGTCGCCCTCCACTTT. The full variable domain, its missing parts supplied by reference TRBV7-8 and TRBJ1-6, is GAGVSQSPRYKVAKRGQDVALRCDPISGHVSLFWYQQALGQGPEFLTYFQNEAQLDKSGLPSDRFFAERPEGSVSTLKIQRTQQEDSAVYLCASSLGTDVALHFGNGTRLTVT.

The V and J genes are TRBV6-1 and TRBJ2-7; 7 nucleotides agree with TRBD1. The V and J ends lost 1 base and 2 bases, in that order; junction bases with no gene match: 5. Germline values: CDR1 MNHNS, CDR2 SASEGT. CDR3 size: 15 residues. CDR3 loop: CASSEVSGGPYEQYF. The CDR3 nucleotides read TGTGCCAGCAGTGAAGTGTCAGGGGGTCCCTACGAGCAGTACTTC.

The rearrangement links TRBV5-1 to TRBJ2-3; 7 bases are a match to TRBD2. The junction had 7 bases not matched to a gene; V was cut back by 2 bases and J by 1 base. Germline V CDR1 and CDR2: SGHRS, YFSETQ. This CDR3 spans 16 amino acids. The CDR3 DNA reads as TGCGCCAGCAGCTTATCGAAGCGGGGAGGCACAGATACGCAGTATTTT. Translated, it gives CASSLSKRGGTDTQYF. The complete variable domain, with remaining parts taken from reference TRBV5-1 and TRBJ2-3, reads KAGVTQTPRYLIKTRGQQVTLSCSPISGHRSVSWYQQTPGQGLQFLFEYFSETQRNKGNFPGRFSGRQFSNSRSEMNVSTLELGDSALYLCASSLSKRGGTDTQYFGPGTRLTVL.